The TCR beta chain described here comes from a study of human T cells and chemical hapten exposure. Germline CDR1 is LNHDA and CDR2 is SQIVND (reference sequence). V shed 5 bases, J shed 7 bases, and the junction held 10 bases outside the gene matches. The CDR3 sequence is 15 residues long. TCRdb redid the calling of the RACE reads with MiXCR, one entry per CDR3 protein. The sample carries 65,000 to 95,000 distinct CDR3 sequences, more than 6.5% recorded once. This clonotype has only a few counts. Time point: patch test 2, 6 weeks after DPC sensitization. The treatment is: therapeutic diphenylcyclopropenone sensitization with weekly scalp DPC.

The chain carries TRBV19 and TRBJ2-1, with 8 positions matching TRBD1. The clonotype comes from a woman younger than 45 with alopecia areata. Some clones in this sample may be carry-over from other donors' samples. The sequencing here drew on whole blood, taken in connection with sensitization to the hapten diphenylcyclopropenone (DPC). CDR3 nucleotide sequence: TGTGCCAGTAGTTTCTCAGGGGGCATGAGAAATGAGCAGTTCTTC. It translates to CASSFSGGMRNEQFF.